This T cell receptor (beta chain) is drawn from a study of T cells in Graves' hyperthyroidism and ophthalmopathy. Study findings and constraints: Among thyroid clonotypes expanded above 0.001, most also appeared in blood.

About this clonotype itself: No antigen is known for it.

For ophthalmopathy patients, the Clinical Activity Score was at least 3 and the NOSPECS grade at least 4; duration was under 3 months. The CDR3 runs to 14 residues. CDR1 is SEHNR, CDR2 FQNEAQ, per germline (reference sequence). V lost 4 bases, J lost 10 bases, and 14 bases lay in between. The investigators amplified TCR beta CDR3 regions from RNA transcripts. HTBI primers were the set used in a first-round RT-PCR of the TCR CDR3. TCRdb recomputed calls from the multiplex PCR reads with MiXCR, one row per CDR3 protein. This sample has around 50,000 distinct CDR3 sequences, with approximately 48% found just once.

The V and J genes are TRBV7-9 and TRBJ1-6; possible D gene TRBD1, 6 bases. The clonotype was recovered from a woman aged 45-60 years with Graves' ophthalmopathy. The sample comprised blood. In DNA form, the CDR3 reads TGTGCCAGCAGCTGGGACCCGGACAGATCACCCCTCCACTTT. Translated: CASSWDPDRSPLHF.